Reported below is one TCR beta chain. Its cognate antigen is unknown. This entry belongs to a study of T cells in Graves' hyperthyroidism and ophthalmopathy. A patient was excluded if there was uncontrolled infection, other autoimmune disease, pregnancy or lactation. Overall study findings and caveats: Blood samples included most of the expanded thyroid clonotypes exceeding 0.001.

V gave up 7 bases and J gave up 7 bases; unmatched junction bases: 7. The CDR3 runs to 15 residues. Germline V CDR1 and CDR2: LNHDA, SQIVND (reference sequence). Template material for amplifying TCR beta CDR3 regions consisted of RNA transcripts. TCR CDR3 regions were first amplified by RT-PCR with HTBI primers. Each CDR3 protein is one row after TCRdb ran MiXCR on the multiplex PCR reads. The sample lists over 700,000 distinct CDR3 sequences; roughly a sixth were seen once. The source is a woman in her forties or fifties with Graves' hyperthyroidism that later progressed to Graves' ophthalmopathy. The V call is TRBV19, the J call TRBJ1-6, with TRBD1 matching over 10 bases. Material: blood. CDR3 sequence (DNA): TGTGCCAGTAAAACGACAGGGGGCGGAAATTCACCCCTCCACTTT. Its translation: CASKTTGGGNSPLHF.